This record looks at one TCR beta chain sequence and its context. No antigen is known for it. The sample is drawn from a study of CD8 T cells in Susac syndrome. Study overall: Treatment at blood withdrawal was none, corticosteroids, or intravenous immunoglobulin alone in Susac syndrome patients.

cDNA came from roughly 0.53 to 1 ug RNA primed by random hexamers. The amplification used immunoSEQ multiplex PCR on TCR beta CDR3; it spanned 54 Vbeta and 13 Jbeta. TCRdb passed the immunoSEQ multiplex PCR reads through MiXCR, listing each CDR3 protein once. The sample shows approximately 150,000 distinct CDR3 sequences, around 95% of them seen only once. Patients with Susac syndrome met the recently defined diagnostic criteria for definite or probable disease. Points from the study as a whole: Clonal expansion was not seen in any Susac syndrome CD4+ T cell repertoire.

This sequence was found in a human donor with Susac syndrome. Sequenced sample: CD4+ T cells from PBMCs.

The CDR3 sequence: CASSLSAGVHTQYF. CDR3 DNA sequence: TGTGCCAGCAGCTTATCAGCGGGGGTTCATACGCAGTATTTT. The J gene is TRBJ2-3, the V gene TRBV7-3, with 8 bases fitting TRBD2. Germline values: CDR1 SGHTA, CDR2 FQGTGA. The CDR3 is 14 amino acids. Germline trimming cut 2 bases from V and 7 bases from J; bases unmatched to any gene: 5.